Presented here are 30 T cell receptor beta chains from one specimen sequenced in a study of T cell clusters in autoimmune cytopenias. TRB amplification used approximately 270 ng of peripheral blood genomic DNA. TRB was amplified by touch-down multiplex PCR, primer pools A and B combined. Reprocessing the multiplex PCR reads, TCRdb reports a single entry for every CDR3 protein and omits DNA. The record lists roughly 6,300 distinct CDR3 sequences, of which the ten most abundant hold 20% to 25%. These data are also associated with another study on T cell repertoires in aging, cancer and after chemotherapy.

Sample: peripheral blood. The origin of the receptors is a human donor in good health.

This chain uses TRBV6-5 with TRBJ1-1. Germline loops: CDR1 MNHEY, CDR2 SVGAGI. The CDR3 extends over 14 amino acids. CDR3 loop: CASSSSILGTEAFF.

The chain joins TRBV20-1 to TRBJ2-3. The CDR3 runs to 16 residues. Germline CDR1 and CDR2: DFQATT and SNEGSKA (reference sequence). CDR3 amino acids: CSARRPHGSSTDTQYF.

The chain employs TRBV6-5 and TRBJ2-4; TCRdb designates TRBD1, a call that cannot be tested without DNA. The CDR3 runs to 14 residues. Germline V lookup: CDR1 MNHEY, CDR2 SVGAGI. The CDR3 here is CASGRDREKNIQYF.

Measured by frequency, this clonotype is medium-sized. The rearrangement links TRBV11-1 to TRBJ1-1; TCRdb's assignment of TRBD1 cannot be checked, as there is no DNA. This CDR3 has 15 amino acids. Per the germline V gene, CDR1 is SGHAT and CDR2 is FQDESV (reference sequence). This chain's CDR3 is CASSLAGDTNTEAFF.

Measured by frequency, this clonotype is medium-sized (0.01 to 0.1%). CDR3 region: CASSPPGMEGYTF. The V call is TRBV18, the J call TRBJ1-2. The CDR3 sequence is 13 residues long. Germline assignment: CDR1 KGHSH and CDR2 LQKENI.

J is TRBJ2-3 and V is TRBV6-5. From germline, CDR1 is MNHEY and CDR2 SVGAGI. The CDR3 loop spans 15 amino acids. CDR3 amino acids: CASSSSTGSTDTQYF.

This chain uses TRBV19 with TRBJ1-1; TCRdb's D call, TRBD1, is unchecked because there is no DNA. The CDR3 runs 13 residues. Germline-derived CDR1 and CDR2 are LNHDA and SQIVND (reference sequence). CDR3 in amino acids: CASTSGSNTEAFF. Variable domain in full (rest from reference TRBV19 and TRBJ1-1): DGGITQSPKYLFRKEGQNVTLSCEQNLNHDAMYWYRQDPGQGLRLIYYSQIVNDFQKGDIAEGYSVSREKKESFPLTVTSAQKNPTAFYLCASTSGSNTEAFFGQGTRLTVV.

CDR3 region: CASTWRSTDTQYF. The chain is built from TRBV6-2 or TRBV6-3 and TRBJ2-3. Germline lookup yields CDR1 MNHEY and CDR2 SVGEGT. The CDR3 spans 13 residues.

The CDR3 loop reads CASSSTSGRRDEQFF. The chain links TRBV12-3 or TRBV12-4 to TRBJ2-1; without DNA, the TCRdb call of TRBD2 cannot be checked. This CDR3 has 15 amino acids.

This sequence joins TRBV11-2 and TRBJ2-7; TCRdb selects TRBD1, and the lack of DNA leaves this call unchecked. From germline, CDR1 is SGHAT and CDR2 FQNNGV. CDR3 length: 13 amino acids. CDR3 sequence: CAWSGQGQDEQHF.

By frequency, this clonotype registers medium-sized. J is TRBJ2-5 and V is TRBV19; TCRdb outputs TRBD2, but without DNA this stays unchecked. This CDR3 spans 15 amino acids. Germline lookup yields CDR1 LNHDA and CDR2 SQIVND (reference sequence). This chain's CDR3 is CASSAGLAIQETQYF.

The V and J genes are TRBV19 and TRBJ1-5; the D gene TCRdb calls, TRBD1, cannot be checked with no DNA. This CDR3 is 15 amino acids long. CDR1 is LNHDA, CDR2 SQIVND, per germline (reference sequence). This CDR3 reads CASRGWGARNQPQHF. The full variable domain, rest sourced from reference TRBV19 and TRBJ1-5, is DGGITQSPKYLFRKEGQNVTLSCEQNLNHDAMYWYRQDPGQGLRLIYYSQIVNDFQKGDIAEGYSVSREKKESFPLTVTSAQKNPTAFYLCASRGWGARNQPQHFGDGTRLSIL.

By frequency, this clonotype registers medium-sized. The chain links TRBV6-2 or TRBV6-3 to TRBJ2-5; TCRdb returns TRBD2, unconfirmable since there is no DNA. Germline V lookup: CDR1 MNHEY, CDR2 SVGEGT. CDR3 length equals 12 residues. CDR3: CASSYLAETQYF.

The rearrangement joins TRBV30 to TRBJ1-1; TCRdb's D gene call, TRBD1, goes unchecked for lack of DNA. The CDR3 covers 12 residues. CDR1 is GTSNPN, CDR2 SVGIG, per germline (reference sequence). Here the CDR3 reads CAWNSGIARAFF.

In terms of frequency, this clonotype is medium-sized. The chain recombines TRBV11-1 with TRBJ2-5; TCRdb selects TRBD2, and the lack of DNA leaves this call unchecked. Germline values: CDR1 SGHAT, CDR2 FQDESV (reference sequence). The CDR3 is 15 residues long. The CDR3 sequence is CASSLAPSGQETQYF.

By frequency, this clonotype registers medium-sized. The chain uses TRBV29-1 and TRBJ2-3; without DNA, the TCRdb call of TRBD1 cannot be checked. CDR3 size: 14 residues. Germline V lookup: CDR1 SQVTM, CDR2 ANQGSEA. The CDR3: CSVEGQGRADTQYF.

This clonotype ranks as medium-sized (0.01 to 0.1%) in terms of frequency. The rearrangement joins TRBV18 to TRBJ2-2; there is no DNA to check the TCRdb D call of TRBD2. From germline, CDR1 is KGHSH and CDR2 LQKENI. The CDR3 runs 16 residues. This CDR3 is CASSNRTPQNTGELFF.

This clonotype shows up as medium-sized by frequency. V usage is TRBV6-1 and J usage is TRBJ1-4. The CDR3 is made up of 13 amino acids. Germline CDR1 MNHNS, CDR2 SASEGT. The CDR3 sequence is CASRGTTNEKLFF.

This chain connects TRBV6-1 to TRBJ1-4; the D call from TCRdb, TRBD1, cannot be confirmed without DNA. CDR3 length: 13 amino acids. CDR1 MNHNS and CDR2 SASEGT come from the germline V gene. CDR3 loop: CASRDRVGEKLFF.

By frequency, this clonotype is medium-sized. The chain is built from TRBV29-1 and TRBJ2-7; TCRdb's D call, TRBD1, is unchecked because there is no DNA. CDR3 size: 12 residues. Germline V lookup: CDR1 SQVTM, CDR2 ANQGSEA. CDR3 residues: CSVEEQGYEQYF.

The V gene is TRBV4-2, the J gene TRBJ1-2; the TCRdb D gene call, TRBD1, has no DNA to confirm it. The CDR3 is 14 residues long. Germline V gives CDR1 LGHNA, CDR2 YNFKEQ. CDR3 residues: CASSQRTGKDGYTF.

The CDR3 spells CASKRDRGRSTEAFF. The rearrangement joins TRBV6-5 to TRBJ1-1; TCRdb's D call of TRBD1 is untestable without DNA. Germline V CDR1 and CDR2: MNHEY, SVGAGI. CDR3 size: 15 residues.

V gene TRBV20-1 combines with J gene TRBJ2-7; the TCRdb D gene call, TRBD2, has no DNA to confirm it. Germline V gene data show CDR1 as DFQATT and CDR2 as SNEGSKA (reference sequence). The CDR3 consists of 15 residues. CDR3 sequence reads: CSARDRPLLNYEQYF.

This clonotype ranks as medium-sized in terms of frequency. The chain uses TRBV29-1 and TRBJ1-1; TCRdb lists TRBD1, though no DNA is available to test this call. This CDR3 has 12 residues. CDR1 and CDR2 from the germline V gene are SQVTM and ANQGSEA. The CDR3 sequence is CSGGSMGTEAFF.

This chain links TRBV19 with TRBJ1-6; TCRdb picks TRBD1, but there is no DNA to check that call. Germline V gene lookup returns CDR1 LNHDA and CDR2 SQIVND (reference sequence). The CDR3 has 15 residues. CDR3 loop: CASSGTGTHNSPLHF.

This chain connects TRBV6-5 to TRBJ1-1; there is no DNA to check the TCRdb D call of TRBD1. This CDR3 comprises 15 residues. Germline-derived CDR1 and CDR2 are MNHEY and SVGAGI. CDR3: CASSYFLGQGVEAFF.

Frequency places this clonotype as medium-sized. The J gene is TRBJ1-1, the V gene TRBV5-6; TCRdb's assignment of TRBD1 cannot be checked, as there is no DNA. The germline CDR1 and CDR2 sequences are SGHDT and YYEEEE. The CDR3 extends over 16 amino acids. CDR3 in amino acids: CASSYLGGGGERRAFF.

This clonotype is classed as medium-sized (0.01 to 0.1%) by frequency. The rearrangement joins TRBV15 to TRBJ1-1; the D call of TRBD1 rests on TCRdb alone, since no DNA is present to check it. CDR3 length: 18 amino acids. Germline values: CDR1 LNHNV, CDR2 YYDKDF (reference sequence). CDR3 residues: CATSRDHPQGGGNTEAFF. Based on the CDR3 plus reference TRBV15 and TRBJ1-1, the full variable domain is DAMVIQNPRYQVTQFGKPVTLSCSQTLNHNVMYWYQQKSSQAPKLLFHYYDKDFNNEADTPDNFQSRRPNTSFCFLDIRSPGLGDTAMYLCATSRDHPQGGGNTEAFFGQGTRLTVV.

CDR3 loop: CSARTEGLTDTQYF. This chain connects TRBV20-1 to TRBJ2-3; TCRdb outputs TRBD2, but without DNA this stays unchecked. The CDR3 has 14 amino acids. Germline values: CDR1 DFQATT, CDR2 SNEGSKA (reference sequence).

The chain has TRBV6-2 or TRBV6-3 and TRBJ1-1. The CDR3 runs 14 residues. Germline CDR1 MNHEY, CDR2 SVGEGT. The CDR3 loop reads CASSYSVVYTEAFF.